A selection of T cell receptor beta chains follows, all from one sample in a study of blood T cells in healthy people across ages. TCRdb passed the 5' RACE reads through MiXCR, listing each CDR3 protein once. The sample has around 580,000 distinct CDR3 sequences, around half seen once. The sample taken for sequencing was blood. The source of these receptors is a man aged 80 or over in good health. Each CDR3 is given with its conserved first and last residue. A D gene is named only where the DNA matches it firmly. Only some rows state a clone size, as once, few, many or a class for expanded clones.

d_gene: TRBD1; abundance: few; v_gene: TRBV20-1; j_gene: TRBJ2-5; CDR3aa: CSAPGQDQETQYF; CDR3nt: TGCAGTGCTCCGGGACAGGACCAAGAGACCCAGTACTTC
d_gene: TRBD2; abundance: few; v_gene: TRBV20-1; j_gene: TRBJ2-3; CDR3aa: CSAPPALEREKDTQYF; CDR3nt: TGCAGTGCTCCACCCGCCCTCGAGCGGGAGAAGGATACGCAGTATTTT
d_gene: NA; abundance: NA; v_gene: TRBV7-2; j_gene: TRBJ2-3; CDR3aa: CASSLGAPRVADTQYF; CDR3nt: TGTGCCAGCAGCTTAGGAGCGCCACGGGTAGCAGATACGCAGTATTTT
d_gene: NA; abundance: NA; v_gene: TRBV29-1; j_gene: TRBJ2-1; CDR3aa: CSPWRGHNEQFF; CDR3nt: TGCAGTCCTTGGCGGGGCCATAATGAGCAGTTCTTC
d_gene: NA; abundance: once; v_gene: TRBV6-5; j_gene: TRBJ2-5; CDR3aa: CASRSQDQETQYF; CDR3nt: TGTGCCAGCAGGTCGCAGGACCAAGAGACCCAGTACTTC
d_gene: TRBD1; abundance: NA; v_gene: TRBV7-8; j_gene: TRBJ2-7; CDR3aa: CASMGGRQGDYYEQYF; CDR3nt: TGTGCCAGCATGGGGGGCCGACAGGGGGATTACTACGAGCAGTACTTC
d_gene: NA; abundance: few; v_gene: TRBV5-1; j_gene: TRBJ2-7; CDR3aa: CASSTNSYEQYF; CDR3nt: TGCGCCAGCTCCACTAACTCCTACGAGCAGTACTTC
d_gene: NA; abundance: NA; v_gene: TRBV7-2; j_gene: TRBJ2-2; CDR3aa: CASSLAPLGTGELFF; CDR3nt: TGTGCCAGCAGCTTAGCCCCCCTGGGGACCGGGGAGCTGTTTTTT
d_gene: TRBD1; abundance: NA; v_gene: TRBV7-2; j_gene: TRBJ2-1; CDR3aa: CASSLEGALGYNEQFF; CDR3nt: TGTGCCAGCAGCTTAGAGGGGGCGCTGGGCTACAATGAACAGTTCTTC
d_gene: NA; abundance: many; v_gene: TRBV6-5; j_gene: TRBJ1-1; CDR3aa: CASREQGLVTEAFF; CDR3nt: TGTGCCAGCAGGGAACAGGGTTTGGTCACTGAAGCTTTCTTT
d_gene: TRBD2; abundance: NA; v_gene: TRBV12-3/TRBV12-4; j_gene: TRBJ2-1; CDR3aa: CASNLAGGRYEQFF; CDR3nt: TGTGCCAGCAACCTAGCGGGGGGTAGATATGAGCAGTTCTTC
d_gene: TRBD2; abundance: NA; v_gene: TRBV28; j_gene: TRBJ2-1; CDR3aa: CASSFPGAGGRNEQVF; CDR3nt: TGTGCCAGCAGTTTCCCCGGGGCGGGGGGCCGCAATGAGCAGGTCTTC
d_gene: TRBD2; abundance: NA; v_gene: TRBV5-8; j_gene: TRBJ2-5; CDR3aa: CASSLGRREGETQYF; CDR3nt: TGTGCCAGCAGCTTGGGTCGACGGGAGGGAGAGACCCAGTACTTC
d_gene: TRBD1; abundance: few; v_gene: TRBV4-3; j_gene: TRBJ2-4; CDR3aa: CASSQTGVNIQYF; CDR3nt: TGCGCCAGCAGCCAAACAGGGGTGAACATTCAGTACTTC
d_gene: NA; abundance: NA; v_gene: TRBV7-3; j_gene: TRBJ2-1; CDR3aa: CASSLNSEVEQFF; CDR3nt: TGTGCCAGCAGCTTAAACAGTGAGGTTGAGCAGTTCTTC
d_gene: TRBD2; abundance: many; v_gene: TRBV6-6; j_gene: TRBJ2-7; CDR3aa: CASSYGAGFSYEQYF; CDR3nt: TGTGCCAGCAGTTATGGAGCGGGGTTCTCCTACGAGCAGTACTTC
d_gene: TRBD2; abundance: NA; v_gene: TRBV12-3/TRBV12-4; j_gene: TRBJ2-3; CDR3aa: CASSLGAGVRGGTQYF; CDR3nt: TGTGCCAGCAGTTTGGGAGCGGGAGTGAGAGGGGGTACGCAGTATTTT
d_gene: TRBD1; abundance: NA; v_gene: TRBV5-1; j_gene: TRBJ1-6; CDR3aa: CASSLQRDRGYSPLHF; CDR3nt: TGCGCCAGCAGCTTGCAGCGGGACAGGGGTTATTCACCCCTCCACTTT
d_gene: NA; abundance: NA; v_gene: TRBV4-3; j_gene: TRBJ1-4; CDR3aa: CASSQDPGAGADEKLFF; CDR3nt: TGCGCCAGCAGCCAAGACCCGGGGGCAGGGGCTGATGAAAAACTGTTTTTT
d_gene: NA; abundance: NA; v_gene: TRBV2; j_gene: TRBJ1-4; CDR3aa: CGRSEKLFF; CDR3nt: TGTGGCCGGAGTGAAAAACTGTTTTTT
d_gene: NA; abundance: NA; v_gene: TRBV12-3/TRBV12-4; j_gene: TRBJ2-7; CDR3aa: CASTPGPPVYEQYF; CDR3nt: TGTGCCAGCACACCGGGACCCCCCGTCTACGAGCAGTACTTC
d_gene: NA; abundance: NA; v_gene: TRBV12-3/TRBV12-4; j_gene: TRBJ2-3; CDR3aa: CASSFGGAGTDTQYF; CDR3nt: TGTGCCAGCAGTTTTGGGGGGGCAGGCACAGATACGCAGTATTTT
d_gene: NA; abundance: many; v_gene: TRBV3-1; j_gene: TRBJ2-1; CDR3aa: CASSQDGDEQFF; CDR3nt: TGTGCCAGCAGCCAAGATGGGGATGAGCAGTTCTTC
d_gene: NA; abundance: NA; v_gene: TRBV19; j_gene: TRBJ2-5; CDR3aa: CASHDCLYF; CDR3nt: TGTGCCAGCCATGACTGCCTGTACTTC
d_gene: TRBD1; abundance: few; v_gene: TRBV9; j_gene: TRBJ2-6; CDR3aa: CASSATTPGQWSSGANVLTF; CDR3nt: TGTGCCAGCAGCGCGACGACCCCGGGACAGTGGTCTTCTGGGGCCAACGTCCTGACTTTC
d_gene: NA; abundance: NA; v_gene: TRBV12-3/TRBV12-4; j_gene: TRBJ1-1; CDR3aa: CASSSRDKNTEAFF; CDR3nt: TGTGCCAGCAGCTCGCGGGACAAGAACACTGAAGCTTTCTTT
d_gene: NA; abundance: NA; v_gene: TRBV20-1; j_gene: TRBJ2-7; CDR3aa: CSASRSYEQYF; CDR3nt: TGCAGTGCTAGTCGTTCCTACGAGCAGTACTTC
d_gene: NA; abundance: few; v_gene: TRBV7-2; j_gene: TRBJ2-1; CDR3aa: CASSLEGVNEQFF; CDR3nt: TGTGCCAGCAGCCTCGAGGGGGTCAATGAGCAGTTCTTC
d_gene: TRBD1; abundance: NA; v_gene: TRBV3-1; j_gene: TRBJ1-6; CDR3aa: CASGTGVSPLHF; CDR3nt: TGTGCCAGCGGTACAGGGGTCTCACCCCTCCACTTT